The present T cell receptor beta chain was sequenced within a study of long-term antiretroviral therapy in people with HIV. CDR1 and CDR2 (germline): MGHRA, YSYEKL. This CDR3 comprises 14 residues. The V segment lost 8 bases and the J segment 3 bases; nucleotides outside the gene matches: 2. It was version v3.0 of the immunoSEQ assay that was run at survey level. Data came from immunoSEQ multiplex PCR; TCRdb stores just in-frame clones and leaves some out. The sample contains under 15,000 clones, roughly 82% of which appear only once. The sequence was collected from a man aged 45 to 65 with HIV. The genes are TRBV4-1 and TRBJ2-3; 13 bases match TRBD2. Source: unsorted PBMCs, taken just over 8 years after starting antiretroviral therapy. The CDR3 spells CASRLAGGTDTQYF. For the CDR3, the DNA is TGCGCCAGCCGACTAGCGGGGGGTACAGATACGCAGTATTTT.